This is a list of T cell receptor beta chains from one sample in a study of blood T cell repertoires in COVID-19. Only in-frame clones appear in the TCRdb table, and some are missing; sequencing was by immunoSEQ multiplex PCR. The table has 200,000 to 300,000 clones, roughly 86% seen once. The specimen was peripheral blood. The receptors stem from a woman in her sixties with COVID-19, enrolled during active disease. The CDR3 runs from the conserved cysteine through the conserved F or W. A D gene is named only where the DNA matches it firmly. Clone size is given for some rows only: seen once, a few or many times, or a class if the clone is expanded.

>NA|TRBV7-2|TRBJ1-2|NA
TGTGCCAGCAGCTTAGCGCGCTATGGCTACACCTTC
CASSLARYGYTF
>NA|TRBV28|TRBJ2-5|NA
TGTGCCAGCAGTTTACGGGAGACCCAGTACTTC
CASSLRETQYF
>once|TRBV24-1|TRBJ2-2|NA
TGTGCCACCAGTCCCGGGGTTACGAACACCGGGGAGCTGTTTTTT
CATSPGVTNTGELFF
>NA|TRBV24-1|TRBJ2-4|TRBD2
TGTGCCACCAGTGATTCCACGCTCCCGGGACTAGCGGGAATCAACATTCAGTACTTC
CATSDSTLPGLAGINIQYF
>NA|TRBV14|TRBJ2-5|TRBD1
TGTGCCAGCAGCCAAGGACCCAGGGGGCGCGAGACCCAGTACTTC
CASSQGPRGRETQYF
>NA|TRBV7-2|TRBJ2-7|TRBD2
TGTGCCAGCAGCGCCCGCCCGGGGAGCGGGAGGTTGCTCTACGAGCAGTACTTC
CASSARPGSGRLLYEQYF
>NA|TRBV19|TRBJ1-2|NA
TGTGCCAGTAAGTTATCGCCAGGACAAGGGGGCTACACCTTC
CASKLSPGQGGYTF
>NA|TRBV30|TRBJ2-7|NA
TGTGCCTGGAGTCTGGACCCGGCGGGGGAGCAGTACTTC
CAWSLDPAGEQYF
>NA|TRBV20-1|TRBJ1-5|NA
TGCAGTGCTAGTGGGGCAGTCAATCAGCCCCAGCATTTT
CSASGAVNQPQHF
>NA|TRBV10-1|TRBJ2-3|TRBD2
TGCGCCAGCAGTGATACTAGCGGGCCTAGCACAGATACGCAGTATTTT
CASSDTSGPSTDTQYF
>NA|TRBV2|TRBJ2-1|TRBD2
TGTGCCAGCAGTGACCACCGGACTAGCGGGAGGCGGATTGGTGAGCAGTTCTTC
CASSDHRTSGRRIGEQFF
>NA|TRBV2|TRBJ1-1|NA
TGTGCCAGCAGTGTGGGGGGGTCGGGGGACACTGAAGCTTTCTTT
CASSVGGSGDTEAFF
>NA|TRBV6-6|TRBJ2-2|TRBD2
TGTGCCAGCAGTTACTCGCTAGCGGGAGATCCCGGGGAGCTGTTTTTT
CASSYSLAGDPGELFF
>NA|TRBV18|TRBJ1-5|NA
TGTGCCAGCTCACCGGCCGGGTTAAGCAATCAGCCCCAGCATTTT
CASSPAGLSNQPQHF
>NA|TRBV7-8|TRBJ1-1|TRBD1
TGTGCCAGCAGCTTAAGGGACAGGGGGAACACTGAAGCTTTCTTT
CASSLRDRGNTEAFF
>NA|TRBV19|TRBJ2-3|TRBD1
TGTGCCAGTAGTATGGACAGGAGCACAGATACGCAGTATTTT
CASSMDRSTDTQYF
>NA|TRBV5-5|TRBJ2-3|NA
TGTGCCAGCAGCTTTAACTCGGGGAACACAGATACGCAGTATTTT
CASSFNSGNTDTQYF
>NA|TRBV12-5|TRBJ2-5|TRBD1
TGTGCTAGTGGAAGGGGGCTGGAGACCCAGTACTTC
CASGRGLETQYF
>NA|TRBV25-1|TRBJ2-1|TRBD2
TGTGCCAGCAGTCCCCGACTAGCGGCCTACAATGAGCAGTTCTTC
CASSPRLAAYNEQFF
>once|TRBV5-1|TRBJ1-4|TRBD1
TGCGCCAGCAGCCGGGACAGGGGAGCTAATGAAAAACTGTTTTTT
CASSRDRGANEKLFF
>NA|TRBV6-5|TRBJ1-2|NA
TGTGCCAGCAGTTCAGGGGCCTATGGCTACACCTTC
CASSSGAYGYTF
>NA|TRBV28|TRBJ2-7|NA
TGTGCCAGCAGTCTCACTGCGGGCTCAGCCGCCTACGAGCAGTACTTC
CASSLTAGSAAYEQYF
>NA|TRBV5-1|TRBJ2-5|NA
TGCGCCAGCAGCTCGCGACTAGGAGAAGAGACCCAGTACTTC
CASSSRLGEETQYF
>NA|TRBV18|TRBJ2-1|NA
TGTGCCAGCTCACCCCCGGACAATGAGCAGTTCTTC
CASSPPDNEQFF
>NA|TRBV20-1|TRBJ2-1|NA
TGCAGTGCTAGAGATCGGTACGAGCAGTTCTTC
CSARDRYEQFF
>NA|TRBV29-1|TRBJ2-5|TRBD1
TGCAGCGCCGCTAAAGGACAGGGTCAAGAGACCCAGTACTTC
CSAAKGQGQETQYF
>once|TRBV19|TRBJ1-5|NA
TGTGCCAGTAGTCCGGGGGATTATAGCAATCAGCCCCAGCATTTT
CASSPGDYSNQPQHF
>NA|TRBV24-1|TRBJ1-4|NA
TGTGCCACCAGTGATTCGGGATTAGGATGGGAAAAACTGTTTTTT
CATSDSGLGWEKLFF
>NA|TRBV28|TRBJ2-7|NA
TGTGCCAGCAGTTCCCCGGACTTCATTCACTACGAGCAGTACTTC
CASSSPDFIHYEQYF
>NA|TRBV6-4|TRBJ2-3|TRBD2
TGTGCCAGCGCCGGGGGGGCGTTGGATACGCAGTATTTT
CASAGGALDTQYF
>NA|TRBV30|TRBJ2-5|TRBD2
TGTGCCTGGAGTGGCGGGAGGGCCGGGGAGACCCAGTACTTC
CAWSGGRAGETQYF
>NA|TRBV28|TRBJ2-2|NA
TGTGCCAGCAGTTTGGGGGCGCCTAACACCGGGGAGCTGTTTTTT
CASSLGAPNTGELFF
>NA|TRBV18|TRBJ1-2|TRBD1
TGTGCCAGCTCAGCCGGGACAGGGGGCTCGGGCTATGGCTACACCTTC
CASSAGTGGSGYGYTF
>NA|TRBV28|TRBJ1-1|NA
TGTGCCAGCCAGGGGCCCATGAACACTGAAGCTTTCTTT
CASQGPMNTEAFF
>once|TRBV9|TRBJ2-7|TRBD1
TGTGCCAGCAGCGTAGGGTCTTGGGGTACCGAAAGGCGACAGGGCGAGCAGTACTTC
CASSVGSWGTERRQGEQYF
>once|TRBV24-1|TRBJ2-3|TRBD2
TGTGCCACCAGTGATGGGACTAGCGGGTTCGGGGATACGCAGTATTTT
CATSDGTSGFGDTQYF
>NA|TRBV20-1|TRBJ1-5|NA
TGCAGTGCTAGTTGGGAGGATCAGCCCCAGCATTTT
CSASWEDQPQHF
>NA|TRBV28|TRBJ1-4|NA
TGTGCCAGCATTAGCCTCGCTAATGAAAAACTGTTTTTT
CASISLANEKLFF
>NA|TRBV24-1|TRBJ2-2|TRBD2
TGTGCCACCAGGCCCGGTAGCGGGATTAACACCGGGGAGCTGTTTTTT
CATRPGSGINTGELFF
>NA|TRBV10-3|TRBJ1-4|TRBD1
TGTGCCATCAGTGACGACCGGACAGGGGGCGTCCCGAGTAATGAAAAACTGTTTTTT
CAISDDRTGGVPSNEKLFF
>NA|TRBV24-1|TRBJ2-1|NA
TGTGCCACCGGAGGGGGGGCGAGGAACAATGAGCAGTTCTTC
CATGGGARNNEQFF
>NA|TRBV5-1|TRBJ1-1|TRBD1
TGCGCCAGCAGCGCGGGACAGGGGGCTATAATGAACACTGAAGCTTTCTTT
CASSAGQGAIMNTEAFF
>NA|TRBV5-1|TRBJ2-1|TRBD2
TGCGCCAGCAGGTCTAGCGGGAGCGTCGATGAGCAGTTCTTC
CASRSSGSVDEQFF
>NA|TRBV7-2|TRBJ1-3|TRBD1
TGTGCCAGCAGCCCTGCGGACAGGGGCACTGGAAACACCATATATTTT
CASSPADRGTGNTIYF
>NA|TRBV5-5|TRBJ1-4|NA
TGTGCCAGCGGTCGTGGGGGAAAGGAGGGTGAAAAACTGTTTTTT
CASGRGGKEGEKLFF
>NA|TRBV30|TRBJ1-5|NA
TGTGCCTGGAGCGTCGGGATCCAAGGCACTCAGCCCCAGCATTTT
CAWSVGIQGTQPQHF
>NA|TRBV10-3|TRBJ1-6|NA
TGTGCCACCACTGAAGTCGACGGGAATTCACCCCTCCACTTT
CATTEVDGNSPLHF
>NA|TRBV27|TRBJ2-7|TRBD2
TGTGCCAGCAGTCCGACTAGCGGGGGCTACGAGCAGTACTTC
CASSPTSGGYEQYF